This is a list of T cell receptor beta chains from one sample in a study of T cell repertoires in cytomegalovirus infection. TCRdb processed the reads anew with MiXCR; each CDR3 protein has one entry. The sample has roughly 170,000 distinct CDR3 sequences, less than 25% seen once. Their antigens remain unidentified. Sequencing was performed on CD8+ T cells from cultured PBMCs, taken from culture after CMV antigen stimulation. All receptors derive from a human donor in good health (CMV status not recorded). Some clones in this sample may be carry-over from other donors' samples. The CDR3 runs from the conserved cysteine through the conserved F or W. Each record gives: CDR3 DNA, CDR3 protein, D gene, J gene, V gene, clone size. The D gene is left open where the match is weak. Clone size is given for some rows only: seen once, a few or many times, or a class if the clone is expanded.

CDR3 DNA: TGTGCCAGCAGCCCCCACGCGAACACCGGGGAGCTGTTTTTT; CDR3 protein: CASSPHANTGELFF; D gene: NA; J gene: TRBJ2-2; V gene: TRBV7-9; clone size: few
CDR3 DNA: TGTGCCAGCAGTTACTCTGGGCTAGCGGGACCACCACTCCCGCAAGAGACCCAGTACTTC; CDR3 protein: CASSYSGLAGPPLPQETQYF; D gene: TRBD2; J gene: TRBJ2-5; V gene: TRBV6-6; clone size: NA
CDR3 DNA: TGTGCCAGCAGTTTGGGGACAGCAACCTACAATGAGCAGTTCTTC; CDR3 protein: CASSLGTATYNEQFF; D gene: TRBD1; J gene: TRBJ2-1; V gene: TRBV12-3/TRBV12-4; clone size: few
CDR3 DNA: TGTGCCAGTAGTATCGCCCAGGGGAGCTCCTACGAGCAGTACTTC; CDR3 protein: CASSIAQGSSYEQYF; D gene: NA; J gene: TRBJ2-7; V gene: TRBV19; clone size: once
CDR3 DNA: TGTGCCAGCAGCTCGCGGGGAGGGGCAAATCAGCCCCAGCATTTT; CDR3 protein: CASSSRGGANQPQHF; D gene: NA; J gene: TRBJ1-5; V gene: TRBV7-6; clone size: few
CDR3 DNA: TGTGCCAGCAGCTTGTATGTCGAGGATCAAGAGACCCAGTACTTC; CDR3 protein: CASSLYVEDQETQYF; D gene: NA; J gene: TRBJ2-5; V gene: TRBV7-2; clone size: few
CDR3 DNA: TGCGCCAGCAGCCAAGTCCCGGGGCCACCTTACCAGAGCTCTGGAAACACCATATATTTT; CDR3 protein: CASSQVPGPPYQSSGNTIYF; D gene: NA; J gene: TRBJ1-3; V gene: TRBV4-1; clone size: few
CDR3 DNA: TGTGCCAGCAGCTCCCCCCTCGGCGGGGGGACCTACAATGAGCAGTTCTTC; CDR3 protein: CASSSPLGGGTYNEQFF; D gene: TRBD2; J gene: TRBJ2-1; V gene: TRBV7-6; clone size: NA
CDR3 DNA: TGTGCCAGCAGTCCGGGACTAGCGGGGGGAAAAAGCTCCTACGAGCAGTACTTC; CDR3 protein: CASSPGLAGGKSSYEQYF; D gene: TRBD2; J gene: TRBJ2-7; V gene: TRBV7-9; clone size: NA
CDR3 DNA: TGTGCCAGCAGCCTAACAGGGAGGGAGCAGTTCTTC; CDR3 protein: CASSLTGREQFF; D gene: NA; J gene: TRBJ2-1; V gene: TRBV5-8; clone size: NA
CDR3 DNA: TGTGCCAGCAGTTCGAGACAGTGGGGAGGACAGCCCCAGCATTTT; CDR3 protein: CASSSRQWGGQPQHF; D gene: NA; J gene: TRBJ1-5; V gene: TRBV28; clone size: NA
CDR3 DNA: TGCGCCAGCAGCCAAGGCCAAGCAGTGAACACTGAAGCTTTCTTT; CDR3 protein: CASSQGQAVNTEAFF; D gene: NA; J gene: TRBJ1-1; V gene: TRBV4-1; clone size: NA
CDR3 DNA: TGTGCCAGGAGCAGCGGACAGGAAGTGGGGGTTAATGAGCAGTTCTTC; CDR3 protein: CARSSGQEVGVNEQFF; D gene: TRBD1; J gene: TRBJ2-1; V gene: TRBV27; clone size: NA
CDR3 DNA: TGTGCCAGCAGTTACTCGACTGTCAGGGACAGGGCAAGAGTGAACATTCAGTACTTC; CDR3 protein: CASSYSTVRDRARVNIQYF; D gene: TRBD1; J gene: TRBJ2-4; V gene: TRBV6-5; clone size: NA
CDR3 DNA: TGCGCCAGCAGCCTCCCCAGGGAGCGGAACACTGAAGCTTTCTTT; CDR3 protein: CASSLPRERNTEAFF; D gene: NA; J gene: TRBJ1-1; V gene: TRBV4-1; clone size: NA
CDR3 DNA: TGTGCCAGCAAGGCGATTCCCGCCAGTGGCTACACCTTC; CDR3 protein: CASKAIPASGYTF; D gene: NA; J gene: TRBJ1-2; V gene: TRBV2; clone size: NA
CDR3 DNA: TGTGCCAGCAGCTTATGGTTCCCGGGTACGTACGAGCAGTACTTC; CDR3 protein: CASSLWFPGTYEQYF; D gene: NA; J gene: TRBJ2-7; V gene: TRBV7-2; clone size: NA
CDR3 DNA: TGTGCCAGCAGCTTGGAACAGGGGGCTGATCAGCCCCAGCATTTT; CDR3 protein: CASSLEQGADQPQHF; D gene: TRBD1; J gene: TRBJ1-5; V gene: TRBV5-6; clone size: NA
CDR3 DNA: TGTGCCAGCAGCTTAGGGGGGCGCCAAGAGACCCAGTACTTC; CDR3 protein: CASSLGGRQETQYF; D gene: NA; J gene: TRBJ2-5; V gene: TRBV11-2; clone size: NA
CDR3 DNA: TGTGCCACCATGGGGGCAGTCCCCACAGATACGCAGTATTTT; CDR3 protein: CATMGAVPTDTQYF; D gene: NA; J gene: TRBJ2-3; V gene: TRBV15; clone size: many
CDR3 DNA: TGTGCCAGCAGCATTGGACGGAGCTCCTATAATTCACCCCTCCACTTT; CDR3 protein: CASSIGRSSYNSPLHF; D gene: NA; J gene: TRBJ1-6; V gene: TRBV7-2; clone size: few
CDR3 DNA: TGTGCCAGCGGCCCACGGGGGCTCGATGGCTACACCTTC; CDR3 protein: CASGPRGLDGYTF; D gene: NA; J gene: TRBJ1-2; V gene: TRBV7-9; clone size: NA
CDR3 DNA: TGTGCCAGCCAGATAAGAGGGACAGGGGGCACTGAAGCTTTCTTT; CDR3 protein: CASQIRGTGGTEAFF; D gene: TRBD1; J gene: TRBJ1-1; V gene: TRBV19; clone size: NA
CDR3 DNA: TGTGCCAGCAGCCCACCGACAGGGTCCTACGAGCAGTACTTC; CDR3 protein: CASSPPTGSYEQYF; D gene: TRBD1; J gene: TRBJ2-7; V gene: TRBV7-2; clone size: NA
CDR3 DNA: TGTGCCAGTAGCCATACAGTGACAGGAAACTATGGCTACACCTTC; CDR3 protein: CASSHTVTGNYGYTF; D gene: NA; J gene: TRBJ1-2; V gene: TRBV19; clone size: NA
CDR3 DNA: TGTGCCAGCAGCTTGACGAGAGCGGGGGGCGGGGAGACCCAGTACTTC; CDR3 protein: CASSLTRAGGGETQYF; D gene: TRBD2; J gene: TRBJ2-5; V gene: TRBV7-2; clone size: few
CDR3 DNA: TGTGCCAGCAGTTTGTATAGCGGTCCCTACAATGAGCAGTTCTTC; CDR3 protein: CASSLYSGPYNEQFF; D gene: NA; J gene: TRBJ2-1; V gene: TRBV7-3; clone size: NA
CDR3 DNA: TGTGCCAGCAGCTTTTCTCCCCCCGGGACAGGGGTCGAGCAGTACTTC; CDR3 protein: CASSFSPPGTGVEQYF; D gene: TRBD1; J gene: TRBJ2-7; V gene: TRBV7-9; clone size: few
CDR3 DNA: TGTGCCAGTAGTATAGATCCTGGGACAGGGCTCATAGCCAAAAACATTCAGTACTTC; CDR3 protein: CASSIDPGTGLIAKNIQYF; D gene: TRBD1; J gene: TRBJ2-4; V gene: TRBV19; clone size: NA
CDR3 DNA: TGTGCCAGCGGCGCCGGGACAGGGGGCCAAGAGACCCAGTACTTC; CDR3 protein: CASGAGTGGQETQYF; D gene: TRBD1; J gene: TRBJ2-5; V gene: TRBV7-9; clone size: NA
CDR3 DNA: TGTGCCAGCAGCCCGGGACAGGGGAGGAACATTCAGTACTTC; CDR3 protein: CASSPGQGRNIQYF; D gene: TRBD1; J gene: TRBJ2-4; V gene: TRBV7-6; clone size: NA
CDR3 DNA: TGTGCCAGCAGTTTTAGGACTAGCGACGAAAGACATTTGGGGGAGCAGTACTTC; CDR3 protein: CASSFRTSDERHLGEQYF; D gene: TRBD2; J gene: TRBJ2-7; V gene: TRBV6-2/TRBV6-3; clone size: few
CDR3 DNA: TGTGCCAGCAGCTTAGGTCAGGGGGTCTGGACAGATACGCAGTATTTT; CDR3 protein: CASSLGQGVWTDTQYF; D gene: TRBD1; J gene: TRBJ2-3; V gene: TRBV7-2; clone size: NA
CDR3 DNA: TGTGCCAGCAGCGGGGGGGCCGGGACGTCCGCCTACGAGCAGTACTTC; CDR3 protein: CASSGGAGTSAYEQYF; D gene: TRBD2; J gene: TRBJ2-7; V gene: TRBV12-3/TRBV12-4; clone size: few
CDR3 DNA: TGCGCCAGCAGCCAAGGTGTTCTTCGTAACCTCAGCTCCTATAATTCACCCCTCCACTTT; CDR3 protein: CASSQGVLRNLSSYNSPLHF; D gene: NA; J gene: TRBJ1-6; V gene: TRBV4-1; clone size: few
CDR3 DNA: TGTGCCATACTAAATACAGGGCCAGAGAACACCGGGGAGCTGTTTTTT; CDR3 protein: CAILNTGPENTGELFF; D gene: NA; J gene: TRBJ2-2; V gene: TRBV10-3; clone size: few
CDR3 DNA: TGTGCCAGCAGTGACCAGGGATATGGCTACACCTTC; CDR3 protein: CASSDQGYGYTF; D gene: NA; J gene: TRBJ1-2; V gene: TRBV25-1; clone size: many
CDR3 DNA: TGTGCCAGCAGCCCGCGAACCGCTAGCACAGATACGCAGTATTTT; CDR3 protein: CASSPRTASTDTQYF; D gene: NA; J gene: TRBJ2-3; V gene: TRBV7-6; clone size: once
CDR3 DNA: TGTGCCAGCAGTTACCGTGGACTAGGTGCCTACGAGCAGTACTTC; CDR3 protein: CASSYRGLGAYEQYF; D gene: TRBD2; J gene: TRBJ2-7; V gene: TRBV6-2/TRBV6-3; clone size: few
CDR3 DNA: TGTGCCAGCAGTTACCAGGGACTAGGCACTGAAGCTTTCTTT; CDR3 protein: CASSYQGLGTEAFF; D gene: NA; J gene: TRBJ1-1; V gene: TRBV2; clone size: once
CDR3 DNA: TGTGCCAGCAGCTCCTTGGGAGCGCGGGACGTTGAAGCTTTCTTT; CDR3 protein: CASSSLGARDVEAFF; D gene: NA; J gene: TRBJ1-1; V gene: TRBV7-8; clone size: NA
CDR3 DNA: TGTGCCAGCAGTCCTATAAACAGTCAGTACTTC; CDR3 protein: CASSPINSQYF; D gene: NA; J gene: TRBJ2-4; V gene: TRBV27; clone size: NA
CDR3 DNA: TGTGCCAGCAGCGTAGATGGGGGCGGCGAAGGCTACACCTTC; CDR3 protein: CASSVDGGGEGYTF; D gene: NA; J gene: TRBJ1-2; V gene: TRBV9; clone size: NA
CDR3 DNA: TGTGCCAGCAGTTGGGGACAGGGAATCCAGCCCCAGCATTTT; CDR3 protein: CASSWGQGIQPQHF; D gene: TRBD1; J gene: TRBJ1-5; V gene: TRBV12-3/TRBV12-4; clone size: NA
CDR3 DNA: TGTGCCAGCAGCCTTCGAGGGTATGACACTGAAGCTTTCTTT; CDR3 protein: CASSLRGYDTEAFF; D gene: NA; J gene: TRBJ1-1; V gene: TRBV7-8; clone size: few
CDR3 DNA: TGTGCCAGCACCCCGTTCGGGTCTGGGGCCAACGTCCTGACTTTC; CDR3 protein: CASTPFGSGANVLTF; D gene: NA; J gene: TRBJ2-6; V gene: TRBV27; clone size: NA
CDR3 DNA: TGTGCCAGCAGTCCAGGCTTCTATCGGTTCTTC; CDR3 protein: CASSPGFYRFF; D gene: NA; J gene: TRBJ2-1; V gene: TRBV12-3/TRBV12-4; clone size: few
CDR3 DNA: TGTGCCAGCAGCCGTGATGCGGAAGGGAATGAGCAGTTCTTC; CDR3 protein: CASSRDAEGNEQFF; D gene: NA; J gene: TRBJ2-1; V gene: TRBV7-9; clone size: few
CDR3 DNA: TGTGCCAGCAGTGGAGCCCGGGACAGCGAAAAACTGTTTTTT; CDR3 protein: CASSGARDSEKLFF; D gene: TRBD1; J gene: TRBJ1-4; V gene: TRBV7-2; clone size: few
CDR3 DNA: TGTGCCAGCAGCATGGGAGTACGGCCCCAGCATTTT; CDR3 protein: CASSMGVRPQHF; D gene: NA; J gene: TRBJ1-5; V gene: TRBV7-9; clone size: NA
CDR3 DNA: TGCGCCAGCAGCCAAGATGCCGGACAGGGCCAAGAGACCCAGTACTTC; CDR3 protein: CASSQDAGQGQETQYF; D gene: TRBD1; J gene: TRBJ2-5; V gene: TRBV4-1; clone size: NA
CDR3 DNA: TGTGCCAGCAGTTCCGACAGGTCGACGAACACTGAAGCTTTCTTT; CDR3 protein: CASSSDRSTNTEAFF; D gene: NA; J gene: TRBJ1-1; V gene: TRBV6-5; clone size: NA